This T cell receptor (beta chain) derives from a study of T cell responses to AZD1222 COVID-19 vaccine. At the level of the study: The study pooled second doses at about 4 or about 12 weeks.

The CDR3 has 13 residues. V was clipped by 8 bases and J by 0 bases, with 11 bases between them. The germline V gene encodes CDR1 MNHEY and CDR2 SMNVEV (reference sequence). This clone has just one count. Clones were read by immunoSEQ multiplex PCR, and TCRdb kept only the in-frame ones, dropping some. The sample lists some 130,000 clones; 70% to 90% were seen once. This clonotype was obtained from an adult in good health. The sequenced sample was peripheral blood, obtained on day 0 of AZD1222 vaccination. The chain recombines TRBV27 with TRBJ2-7; TRBD1 is a possible D gene (6 bases). The CDR3 DNA is TGTGCCAGCGGGCAGGGGAGCTCCTACGAGCAGTACTTC. Encoded protein: CASGQGSSYEQYF.